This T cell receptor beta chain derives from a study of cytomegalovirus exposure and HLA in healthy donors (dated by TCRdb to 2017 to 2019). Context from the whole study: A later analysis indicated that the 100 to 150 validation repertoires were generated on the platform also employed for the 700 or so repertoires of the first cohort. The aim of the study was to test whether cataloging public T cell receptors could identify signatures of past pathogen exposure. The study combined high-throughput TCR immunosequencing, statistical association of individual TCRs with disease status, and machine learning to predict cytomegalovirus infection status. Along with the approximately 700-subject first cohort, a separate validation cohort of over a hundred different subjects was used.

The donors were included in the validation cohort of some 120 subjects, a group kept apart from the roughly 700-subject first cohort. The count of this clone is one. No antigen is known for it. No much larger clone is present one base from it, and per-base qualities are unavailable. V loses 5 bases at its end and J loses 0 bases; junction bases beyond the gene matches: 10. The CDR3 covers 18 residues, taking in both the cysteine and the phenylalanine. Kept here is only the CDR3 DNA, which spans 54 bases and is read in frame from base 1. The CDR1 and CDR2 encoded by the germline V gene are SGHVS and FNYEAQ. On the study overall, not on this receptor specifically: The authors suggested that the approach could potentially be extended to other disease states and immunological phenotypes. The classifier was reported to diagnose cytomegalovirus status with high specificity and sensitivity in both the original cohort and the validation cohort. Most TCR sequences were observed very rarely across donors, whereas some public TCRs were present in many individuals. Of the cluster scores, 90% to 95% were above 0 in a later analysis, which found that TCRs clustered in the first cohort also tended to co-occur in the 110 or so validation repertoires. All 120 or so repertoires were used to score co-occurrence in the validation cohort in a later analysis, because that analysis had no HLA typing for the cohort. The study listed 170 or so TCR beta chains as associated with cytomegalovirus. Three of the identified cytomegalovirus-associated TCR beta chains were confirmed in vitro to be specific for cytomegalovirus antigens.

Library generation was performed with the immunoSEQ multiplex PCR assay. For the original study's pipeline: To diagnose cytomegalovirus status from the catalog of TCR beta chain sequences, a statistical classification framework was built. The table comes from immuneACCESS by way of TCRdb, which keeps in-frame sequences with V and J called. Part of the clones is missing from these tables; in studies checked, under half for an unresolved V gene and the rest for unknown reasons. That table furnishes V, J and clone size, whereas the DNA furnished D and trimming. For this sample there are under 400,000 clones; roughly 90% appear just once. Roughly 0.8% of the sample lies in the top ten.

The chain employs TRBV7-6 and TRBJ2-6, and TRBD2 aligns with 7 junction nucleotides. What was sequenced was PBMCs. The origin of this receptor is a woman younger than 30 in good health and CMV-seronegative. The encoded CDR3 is CASSPSGGGVSGANVLTF. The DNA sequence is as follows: TGTGCCAGCAGCCCCTCTGGCGGGGGAGTCTCTGGGGCCAACGTCCTGACTTTC. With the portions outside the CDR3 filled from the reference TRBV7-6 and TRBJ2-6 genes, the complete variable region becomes GAGVSQSPRYKVTKRGQDVALRCDPISGHVSLYWYRQALGQGPEFLTYFNYEAQQDKSGLPNDRFSAERPEGSISTLTIQRTEQRDSAMYRCASSPSGGGVSGANVLTFGAGSRLTVL.